The present entry profiles one T cell receptor beta chain with its context. Antigen unknown. This entry comes from a study of CD8+CD57+ T cells in acquired aplastic anemia. Study information: Isolated CD4+ and CD8+ cells, once sorted, yielded DNA averaging about 3.4 ug. Study-wide findings and caveats: Overlap between patients and controls comprised roughly 28 CD8+ CDR3 sequences.

Trimming took 4 bases from V and 6 from J, leaving 14 bases between them. Germline V gene lookup returns CDR1 SQVTM and CDR2 ANQGSEA. This CDR3 region has 13 residues. Genomic DNA provided the template from which TCR beta VDJ and CDR3 profiles were obtained. Each CDR3 protein is one row after TCRdb ran MiXCR on the reads. The sample consists of 90,000 to 130,000 distinct CDR3 sequences, 51% of them appearing once. This chain uses TRBV29-1 with TRBJ2-3; tentatively, D is TRBD2 (5 bases). The receptor was isolated from a human donor in good health, serving as a control. Material for sequencing was sorted CD4+, CD8+, or CD8+CD57+ T cells (not recorded which) from PBMCs. The CDR3 DNA follows: TGCAGCGTTGTCGAATCGTCGGGGGATACGCAGTATTTT. Amino acids: CSVVESSGDTQYF.